What follows are 4 T cell receptor beta chains derived from one specimen sequenced in a study of blood T cell repertoires in COVID-19. Sequencing was performed with immunoSEQ multiplex PCR; in TCRdb, only in-frame clones are kept and a portion is missing. Counted here are roughly 150,000 clones, 70% to 90% occurring once; the ten biggest clones make up approximately 2.3%. Material: peripheral blood. Every receptor here comes from a woman in her seventies with acute or convalescent COVID-19.

The V gene is TRBV6-6, the J gene TRBJ2-2, with TRBD1 matching 8 bases. The V gene end was trimmed by 8 bases and the J gene end by 4 bases; junction bases not matched to a gene: 6. This CDR3 has 14 residues. The V gene's germline CDR1 is MNHNY and CDR2 SVGAGI (reference sequence). The CDR3 nucleotides are TGTGCCAGCTCCGGGACAGGTGGCACCGGGGAGCTGTTTTTT. Its translation is CASSGTGGTGELFF.

The chain carries TRBV6-2 or TRBV6-3 and TRBJ2-7; 12 nucleotides line up with TRBD2. The CDR3 covers 14 residues. Germline CDR1 and CDR2: MNHEY and SVGEGT. V shed 2 bases and J 6 bases; nucleotides not matched to a gene: 2. The CDR3, as DNA: TGTGCCAGCAGTTACGGACTAGCGGGGACCGAGCAGTACTTC. It translates to CASSYGLAGTEQYF.

Only one count was recorded for this clone. The gene calls are TRBV6-6 and TRBJ2-5, with 7 positions matching TRBD1. J lost 4 bases, V lost 0 bases, and 5 bases had no gene match. The CDR3 contains 15 residues. CDR1 and CDR2 from the germline V gene are MNHNY and SVGAGI (reference sequence). Here the CDR3 DNA reads TGTGCCAGCAGTTACTCGTCCGGGACAGCAGAGACCCAGTACTTC. Protein product: CASSYSSGTAETQYF.

The V gene is TRBV6-2 or TRBV6-3, the J gene TRBJ2-7; D not certain. Germline V gives CDR1 MNHEY, CDR2 SVGEGT. This CDR3 is 14 amino acids long. V was clipped by 5 bases and J by 6 bases, with 17 bases between them. The DNA for the CDR3 is TGTGCCAGCAGTCGCCATTATCTCGGGTCCGAGCAGTACTTC. This codes for CASSRHYLGSEQYF.